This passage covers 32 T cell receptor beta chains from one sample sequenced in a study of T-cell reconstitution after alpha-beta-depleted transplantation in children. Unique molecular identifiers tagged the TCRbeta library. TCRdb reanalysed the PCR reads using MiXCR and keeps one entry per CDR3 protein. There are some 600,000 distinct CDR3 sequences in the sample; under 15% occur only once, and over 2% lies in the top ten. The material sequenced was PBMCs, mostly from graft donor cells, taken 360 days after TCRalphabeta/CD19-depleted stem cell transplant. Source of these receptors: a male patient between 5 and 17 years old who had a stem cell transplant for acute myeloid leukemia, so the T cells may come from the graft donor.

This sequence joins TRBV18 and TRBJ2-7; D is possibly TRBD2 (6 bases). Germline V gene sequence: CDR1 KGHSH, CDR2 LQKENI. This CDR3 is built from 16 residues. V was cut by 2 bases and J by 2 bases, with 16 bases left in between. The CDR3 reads CASSPGSPGVTYEQYF. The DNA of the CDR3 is TGTGCCAGCTCACCAGGATCCCCGGGAGTAACCTACGAGCAGTACTTC.

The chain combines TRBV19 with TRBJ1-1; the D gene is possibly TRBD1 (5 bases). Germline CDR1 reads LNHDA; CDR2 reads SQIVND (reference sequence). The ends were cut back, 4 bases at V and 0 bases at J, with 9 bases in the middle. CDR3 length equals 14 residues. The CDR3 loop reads CASSTGLLNTEAFF. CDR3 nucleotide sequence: TGTGCCAGTAGTACGGGACTTCTGAACACTGAAGCTTTCTTT.

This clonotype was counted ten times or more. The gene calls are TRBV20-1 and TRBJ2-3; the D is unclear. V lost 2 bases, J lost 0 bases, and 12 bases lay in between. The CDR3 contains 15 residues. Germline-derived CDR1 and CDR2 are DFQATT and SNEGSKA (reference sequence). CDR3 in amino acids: CSARKAASSTDTQYF. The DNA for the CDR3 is TGCAGTGCTAGAAAGGCGGCCTCTAGCACAGATACGCAGTATTTT.

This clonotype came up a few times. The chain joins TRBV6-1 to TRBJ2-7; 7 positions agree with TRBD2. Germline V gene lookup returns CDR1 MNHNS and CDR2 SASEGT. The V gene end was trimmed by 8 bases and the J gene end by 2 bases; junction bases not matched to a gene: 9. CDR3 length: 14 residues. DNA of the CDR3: TGTGCCAGCTCCCGGGAGGATCCCCCCTACGAGCAGTACTTC. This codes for CASSREDPPYEQYF.

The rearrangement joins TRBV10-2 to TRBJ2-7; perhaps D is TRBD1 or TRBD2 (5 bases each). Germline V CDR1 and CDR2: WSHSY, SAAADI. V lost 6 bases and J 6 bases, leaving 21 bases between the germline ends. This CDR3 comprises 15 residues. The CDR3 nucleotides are TGCGCCAGCAGAGGTTTAGGGGAGTACAAGGGCGAGCAGTACTTC. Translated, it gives CASRGLGEYKGEQYF.

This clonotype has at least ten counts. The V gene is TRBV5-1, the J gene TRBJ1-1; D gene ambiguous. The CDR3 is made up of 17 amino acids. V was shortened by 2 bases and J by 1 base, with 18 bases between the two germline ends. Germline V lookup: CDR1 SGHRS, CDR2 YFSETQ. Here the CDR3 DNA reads TGCGCCAGCAGCTTCCATCCCGTAGGATCTACGAACACTGAAGCTTTCTTT. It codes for CASSFHPVGSTNTEAFF.

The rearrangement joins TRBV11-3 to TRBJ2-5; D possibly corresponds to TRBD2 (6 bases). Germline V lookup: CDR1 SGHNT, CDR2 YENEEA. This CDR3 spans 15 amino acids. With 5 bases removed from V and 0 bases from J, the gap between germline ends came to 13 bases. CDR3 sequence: CASSQTRDYQETQYF. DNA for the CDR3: TGTGCCAGCAGCCAAACCCGGGACTACCAAGAGACCCAGTACTTC.

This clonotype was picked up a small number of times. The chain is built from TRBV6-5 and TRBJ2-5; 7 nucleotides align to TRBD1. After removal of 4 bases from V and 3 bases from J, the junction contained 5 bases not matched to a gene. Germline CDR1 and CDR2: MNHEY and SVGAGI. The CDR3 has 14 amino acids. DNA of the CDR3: TGTGCCAGCAGTTCCGTGACAGGGAAAGAGACCCAGTACTTC. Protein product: CASSSVTGKETQYF.

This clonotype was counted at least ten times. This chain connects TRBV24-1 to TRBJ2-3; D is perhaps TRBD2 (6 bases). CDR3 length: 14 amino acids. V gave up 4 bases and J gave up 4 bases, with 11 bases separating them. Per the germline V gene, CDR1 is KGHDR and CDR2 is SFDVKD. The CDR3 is CATSDLRGSDTQYF. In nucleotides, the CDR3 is TGTGCCACCAGTGACCTGCGGGGTTCAGATACGCAGTATTTT.

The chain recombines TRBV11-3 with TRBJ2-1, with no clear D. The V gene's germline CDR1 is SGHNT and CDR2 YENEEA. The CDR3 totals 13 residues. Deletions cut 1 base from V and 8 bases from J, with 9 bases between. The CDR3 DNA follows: TGTGCCAGCAGCTTAGTCCCAAGGGATGAGCAGTTCTTC. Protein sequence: CASSLVPRDEQFF.

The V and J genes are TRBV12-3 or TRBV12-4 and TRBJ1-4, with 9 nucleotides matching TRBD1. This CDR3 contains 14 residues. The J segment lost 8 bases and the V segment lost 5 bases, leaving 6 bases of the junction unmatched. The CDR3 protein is CASSVTGGWEKLFF. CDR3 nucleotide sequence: TGTGCCAGCAGTGTAACAGGGGGCTGGGAAAAACTGTTTTTT.

This chain's CDR3 is CASSPPDRRSAFF. For the CDR3, the DNA is TGTGCCAGCAGTCCGCCCGACAGGCGTAGTGCTTTCTTT. The chain carries TRBV28 and TRBJ1-1, with a tentative D call TRBD1 (6 bases). The V end was cut by 5 bases, the J end by 11 bases, with 18 bases between. The CDR3 length is 13 residues. Germline assignment: CDR1 MDHEN and CDR2 SYDVKM.

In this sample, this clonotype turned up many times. DNA of the CDR3: TGTGCCAGCAGCCGAAGACAGGGCGGACTAGCGAGCCTGGGCAATGAGCAGTTCTTC. Translated, it gives CASSRRQGGLASLGNEQFF. The J gene is TRBJ2-1, the V gene TRBV7-2, with TRBD2 matching 9 bases. The CDR3 is 19 residues long. Germline V CDR1 and CDR2: SGHTA, FQGNSA. With 5 bases clipped from V and 6 bases from J, the junction kept 20 bases outside the gene matches.

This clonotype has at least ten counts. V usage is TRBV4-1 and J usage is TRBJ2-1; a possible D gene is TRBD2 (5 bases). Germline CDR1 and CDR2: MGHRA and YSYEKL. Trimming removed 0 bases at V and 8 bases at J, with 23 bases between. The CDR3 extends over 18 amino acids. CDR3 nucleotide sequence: TGCGCCAGCAGCCAAGATTCCGTCGGACTCCGAAGCAGAGATGAGCAGTTCTTC. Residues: CASSQDSVGLRSRDEQFF.

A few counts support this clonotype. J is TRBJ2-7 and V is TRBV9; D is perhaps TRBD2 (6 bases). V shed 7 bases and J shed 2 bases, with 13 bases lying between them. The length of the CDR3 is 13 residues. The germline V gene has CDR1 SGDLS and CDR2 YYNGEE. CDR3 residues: CASRRAHPYEQYF. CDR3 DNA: TGTGCCAGCCGGAGGGCACATCCCTACGAGCAGTACTTC.

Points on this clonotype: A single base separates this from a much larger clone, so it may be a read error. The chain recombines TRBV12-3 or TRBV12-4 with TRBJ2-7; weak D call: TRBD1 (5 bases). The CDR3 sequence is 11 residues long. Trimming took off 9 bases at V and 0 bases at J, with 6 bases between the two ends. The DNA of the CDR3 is TGTGCCAGGACAGACTCCTACGAGCAGTACTTC. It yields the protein CARTDSYEQYF.

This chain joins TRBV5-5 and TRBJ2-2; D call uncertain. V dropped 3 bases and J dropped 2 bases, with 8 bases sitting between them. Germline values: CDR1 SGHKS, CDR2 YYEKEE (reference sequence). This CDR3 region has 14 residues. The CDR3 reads CASSWSPNTGELFF. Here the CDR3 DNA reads TGTGCCAGCAGCTGGTCCCCAAACACCGGGGAGCTGTTTTTT.

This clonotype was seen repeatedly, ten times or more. CDR3 sequence reads: CSVGRSVGEQFF. CDR3 in DNA: TGCAGCGTTGGAAGAAGTGTGGGTGAGCAGTTCTTC. The gene calls are TRBV29-1 and TRBJ2-1; D is unclear. The germline V gene has CDR1 SQVTM and CDR2 ANQGSEA. V was clipped by 4 bases and J by 9 bases, with 13 bases between them. The CDR3 runs to 12 residues.

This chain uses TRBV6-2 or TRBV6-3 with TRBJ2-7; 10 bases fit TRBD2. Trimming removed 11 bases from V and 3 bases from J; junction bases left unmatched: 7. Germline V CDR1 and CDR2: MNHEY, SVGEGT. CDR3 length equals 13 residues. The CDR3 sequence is CACHIAGGYEQYF. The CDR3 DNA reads TGTGCCTGCCATATAGCGGGAGGCTACGAGCAGTACTTC.

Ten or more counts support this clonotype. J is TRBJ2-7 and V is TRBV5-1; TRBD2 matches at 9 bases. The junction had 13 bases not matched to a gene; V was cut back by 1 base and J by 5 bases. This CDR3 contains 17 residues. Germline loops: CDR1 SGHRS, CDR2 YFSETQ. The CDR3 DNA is TGCGCCAGCAGCTTGCCATCCCTTAGCGGGGGCCGGAACGAGCAGTACTTC. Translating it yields CASSLPSLSGGRNEQYF.

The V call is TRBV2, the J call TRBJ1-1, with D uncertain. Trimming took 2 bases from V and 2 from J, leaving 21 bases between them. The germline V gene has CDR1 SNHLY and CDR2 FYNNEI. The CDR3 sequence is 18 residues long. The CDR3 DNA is TGTGCCAGCAGTGAAAGGGCCGGAATTCGGTCGGGAAACACTGAAGCTTTCTTT. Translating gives CASSERAGIRSGNTEAFF.

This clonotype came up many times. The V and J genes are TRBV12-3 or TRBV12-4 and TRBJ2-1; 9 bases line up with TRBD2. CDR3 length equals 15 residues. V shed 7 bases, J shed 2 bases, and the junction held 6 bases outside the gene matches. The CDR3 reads CASITRLAAYNEQFF. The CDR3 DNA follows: TGTGCCAGCATCACCCGACTAGCGGCCTACAATGAGCAGTTCTTC.

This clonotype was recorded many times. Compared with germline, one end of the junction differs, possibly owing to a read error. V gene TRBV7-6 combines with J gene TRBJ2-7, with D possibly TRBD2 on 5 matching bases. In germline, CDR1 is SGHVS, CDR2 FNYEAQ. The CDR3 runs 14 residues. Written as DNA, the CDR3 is TGCGCCAGCAGCTTGGAGGCAGGACCCTACGAGCAGTACTTC. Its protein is CASSLEAGPYEQYF.

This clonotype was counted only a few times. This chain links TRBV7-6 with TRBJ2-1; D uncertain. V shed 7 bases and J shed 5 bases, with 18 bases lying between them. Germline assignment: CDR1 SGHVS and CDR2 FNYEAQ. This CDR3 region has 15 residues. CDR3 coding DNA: TGTGCCAGCACTCCCACCCCAGTCTTGGACAATGAGCAGTTCTTC. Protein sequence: CASTPTPVLDNEQFF. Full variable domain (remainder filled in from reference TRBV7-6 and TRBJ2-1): GAGVSQSPRYKVTKRGQDVALRCDPISGHVSLYWYRQALGQGPEFLTYFNYEAQQDKSGLPNDRFSAERPEGSISTLTIQRTEQRDSAMYRCASTPTPVLDNEQFFGPGTRLTVL.

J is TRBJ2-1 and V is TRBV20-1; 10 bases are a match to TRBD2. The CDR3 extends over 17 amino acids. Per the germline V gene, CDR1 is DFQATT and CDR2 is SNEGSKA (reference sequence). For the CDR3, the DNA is TGCTGTGTTCCTCTCTCCAGGCTAGCGGGGGACTACAATGAGCAGTTCTTC. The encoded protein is CCVPLSRLAGDYNEQFF.

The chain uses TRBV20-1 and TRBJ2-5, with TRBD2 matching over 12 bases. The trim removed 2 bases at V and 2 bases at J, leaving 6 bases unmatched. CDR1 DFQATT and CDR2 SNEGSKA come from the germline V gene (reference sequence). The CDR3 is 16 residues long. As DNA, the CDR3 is TGCAGTGCTAGAACCTGGACTAGCGGGATTCAAGAGACCCAGTACTTC. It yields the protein CSARTWTSGIQETQYF.

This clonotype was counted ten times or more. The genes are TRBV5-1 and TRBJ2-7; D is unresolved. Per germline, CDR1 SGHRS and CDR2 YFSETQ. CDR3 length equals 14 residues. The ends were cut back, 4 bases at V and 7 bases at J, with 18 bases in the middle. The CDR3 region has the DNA TGCGCCAGCAGCCCGGATCTACTCAACGGGGAGCAGTACTTC. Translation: CASSPDLLNGEQYF.

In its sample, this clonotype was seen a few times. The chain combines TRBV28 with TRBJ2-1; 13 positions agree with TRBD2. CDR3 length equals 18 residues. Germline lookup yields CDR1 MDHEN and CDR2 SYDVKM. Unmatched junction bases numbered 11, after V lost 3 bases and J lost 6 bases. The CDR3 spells CASSFPPLLAGGSNEQFF. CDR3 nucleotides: TGTGCCAGCAGTTTCCCTCCTTTACTAGCGGGAGGGTCCAATGAGCAGTTCTTC.

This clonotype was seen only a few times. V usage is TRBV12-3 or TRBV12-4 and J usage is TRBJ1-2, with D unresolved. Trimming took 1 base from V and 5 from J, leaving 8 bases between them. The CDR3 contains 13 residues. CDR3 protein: CASSLESQYGYTF. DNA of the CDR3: TGTGCCAGCAGTTTAGAGTCCCAATATGGCTACACCTTC.

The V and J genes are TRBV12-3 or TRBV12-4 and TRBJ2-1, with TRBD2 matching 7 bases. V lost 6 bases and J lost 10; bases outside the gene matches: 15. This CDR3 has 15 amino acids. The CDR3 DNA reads TGTGCCAGCAGACCCCGGGACTACCGTGCGGGGGAGCAGTTCTTC. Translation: CASRPRDYRAGEQFF.

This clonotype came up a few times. The CDR3 DNA follows: TGTGCCAGCAGCTTAGGGAACAGGGGAAGGAGTTCCTACGAGCAGTACTTC. This encodes CASSLGNRGRSSYEQYF. The V call is TRBV7-9, the J call TRBJ2-7, with 7 positions matching TRBD1. Germline CDR1 SEHNR, CDR2 FQNEAQ (reference sequence). V lost 1 base and J lost 1; bases outside the gene matches: 10. The CDR3 totals 17 residues.

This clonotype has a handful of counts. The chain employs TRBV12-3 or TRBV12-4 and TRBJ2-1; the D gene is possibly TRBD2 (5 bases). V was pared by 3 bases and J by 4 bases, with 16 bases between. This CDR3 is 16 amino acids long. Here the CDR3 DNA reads TGTGCCAGCAGTTTTTTGCCCGGCGGGCAATACAATGAGCAGTTCTTC. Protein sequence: CASSFLPGGQYNEQFF.